Listed below are T cell receptor beta chains from one sample, sequenced in a study of T-cell memory formation after mild COVID-19. Each CDR3 protein is one row after TCRdb ran MiXCR on the 5' RACE reads. The sample holds 85,000 to 130,000 distinct CDR3 sequences; about 17% are singletons and the top ten take 28%. The sequenced sample was PBMCs or a T cell subset sorted from them (not recorded which). Receptors were obtained from an adult woman who had mild COVID-19 (a few samples of this study predate the infection). Cell type and time point are not known. The CDR3 runs from the conserved cysteine through the conserved F or W. D genes are given only for firm matches. Some rows have no size entry. The others give once, few or many, or a class for an expanded clone.

size,V,J,D,CDR3,DNA
.,TRBV6-5,TRBJ1-1,.,CASSLWQMNTEAFF,TGTGCCAGCAGTTTATGGCAGATGAACACTGAAGCTTTCTTT
many,TRBV6-5,TRBJ2-7,.,CASSYFRGRGNEQYF,TGTGCCAGCAGTTACTTTCGGGGCAGGGGTAACGAGCAGTACTTC
many,TRBV7-7,TRBJ2-1,TRBD1,CASSPSGTVDEQFF,TGTGCCAGCAGCCCATCCGGGACAGTCGATGAGCAGTTCTTC
few,TRBV12-3/TRBV12-4,TRBJ1-2,.,CASSPEGRIYGYTF,TGTGCCAGCAGTCCCGAAGGAAGGATCTATGGCTACACCTTC
.,TRBV20-1,TRBJ2-7,.,CSATGSYEQYF,TGCAGTGCTACCGGGTCCTACGAGCAGTACTTC
.,TRBV5-1,TRBJ2-3,.,CASSLATAGGTDTQYF,TGCGCCAGCAGCTTGGCCACGGCAGGGGGCACAGATACGCAGTATTTT
.,TRBV27,TRBJ1-5,.,CASSSLLTNQPQHF,TGTGCCAGCAGTTCGTTACTTACCAATCAGCCCCAGCATTTT
few,TRBV9,TRBJ2-5,.,CASSSSPGGQETQYF,TGTGCCAGCAGCTCTTCCCCCGGGGGTCAAGAGACCCAGTACTTC
.,TRBV24-1,TRBJ2-7,TRBD2,CATSDGLAGAFEQYF,TGTGCCACCAGTGACGGACTAGCGGGAGCATTCGAGCAGTACTTC
.,TRBV13,TRBJ2-3,.,CASSSSSTDTQYF,TGTGCCAGCAGCTCTAGTAGCACAGATACGCAGTATTTT
.,TRBV12-3/TRBV12-4,TRBJ2-3,TRBD2,CASSHLAGGPSDTQYF,TGTGCCAGCAGTCATCTAGCGGGAGGGCCCTCAGATACGCAGTATTTT
few,TRBV19,TRBJ2-7,.,CASRASAGSSYEQYF,TGTGCCAGTAGAGCATCGGCAGGGTCATCCTACGAGCAGTACTTC
few,TRBV4-1,TRBJ2-7,.,CASSQYEVGRAMGEQYF,TGCGCCAGCAGCCAATACGAAGTCGGTCGGGCTATGGGCGAGCAGTACTTC
.,TRBV12-3/TRBV12-4,TRBJ2-1,.,CASRGATYNEQFF,TGTGCCAGTCGGGGAGCGACCTACAATGAGCAGTTCTTC
few,TRBV4-3,TRBJ2-7,.,CASSQGALGSGYEQYF,TGCGCCAGCAGCCAAGGGGCCTTGGGTAGCGGTTACGAGCAGTACTTC
.,TRBV4-1,TRBJ1-1,.,CASRKGWEAFF,TGCGCCAGCCGTAAGGGTTGGGAAGCTTTCTTT
.,TRBV13,TRBJ2-7,.,CASSPRSSYEQYF,TGTGCCAGCAGCCCCAGGTCGTCCTACGAGCAGTACTTC
.,TRBV12-3/TRBV12-4,TRBJ2-1,TRBD2,CASRPGTSYDEQFF,TGTGCCAGCAGACCCGGGACTAGCTACGATGAGCAGTTCTTC
few,TRBV7-8,TRBJ2-1,TRBD2,CASSLGLAGEWAYNEQFF,TGTGCCAGCAGCTTAGGACTAGCGGGAGAGTGGGCCTACAATGAGCAGTTCTTC
few,TRBV9,TRBJ2-1,.,CASSTPSEGGSYNEQFF,TGTGCCAGCAGCACCCCGTCGGAGGGAGGTTCCTACAATGAGCAGTTCTTC
many,TRBV2,TRBJ2-3,TRBD2,CASSDRREGMGDTQYF,TGTGCCAGCAGTGATCGGCGGGAGGGCATGGGAGATACGCAGTATTTT
.,TRBV5-1,TRBJ2-1,TRBD2,CASSRISGGLSNEQFF,TGCGCCAGCAGCCGAATTAGCGGGGGGTTGAGCAATGAGCAGTTCTTC
few,TRBV27,TRBJ2-7,TRBD1,CASTGQGSLEQYF,TGTGCCAGCACGGGACAGGGGAGTCTCGAGCAGTACTTC
.,TRBV10-3,TRBJ1-2,TRBD1,CATDRGDGYTF,TGTGCCACCGACAGGGGGGATGGCTACACCTTC
few,TRBV12-3/TRBV12-4,TRBJ2-7,.,CASSLRTDYEQYF,TGTGCCAGCAGTCTAAGGACGGATTACGAGCAGTACTTC
.,TRBV7-9,TRBJ1-1,.,CASSLDGGSPASFF,TGTGCCAGCAGCCTAGACGGAGGAAGCCCCGCGAGTTTCTTT
.,TRBV4-3,TRBJ1-1,.,CASSQDWSVAPGDTEAFF,TGCGCCAGCAGCCAAGATTGGTCGGTAGCCCCTGGGGACACTGAAGCTTTCTTT